A selection of T cell receptor beta chains follows, all from one sample in a study of T cell responses to AZD1222 COVID-19 vaccine. The method was immunoSEQ multiplex PCR; TCRdb's version includes in-frame clones alone and lacks a portion of them. The data contain 150,000 or so clones, around 89% of them seen just once; the ten biggest clones take up around 4.9%. The material was peripheral blood, obtained on day 0 of AZD1222 vaccination. The receptors were sampled from an adult in good health. Each CDR3 is given with its conserved first and last residue. A D gene is named only where the DNA matches it firmly. Clone size is shown for a subset of rows, as once, few, many or a class of expanded clone.

>TRBJ1-6|.|TRBV27|.
CASSPKSSYNSPLHF
TGTGCCAGCAGCCCGAAGAGCTCCTATAATTCACCCCTCCACTTT
>TRBJ2-3|.|TRBV11-3|once
CASSFEEFTDTQYF
TGTGCCAGCAGCTTCGAGGAGTTCACAGATACGCAGTATTTT
>TRBJ2-3|TRBD2|TRBV24-1|.
CATSETPSGVGQDTQYF
TGTGCCACCAGCGAAACTCCTAGCGGGGTGGGCCAAGATACGCAGTATTTT
>TRBJ2-1|.|TRBV5-4|.
CASSLRETEQFF
TGTGCCAGCAGCTTGCGCGAGACGGAGCAGTTCTTC
>TRBJ1-1|.|TRBV7-2|.
CASSLRWVNPEAFF
TGTGCCAGCAGCTTACGGTGGGTCAACCCTGAAGCTTTCTTT
>TRBJ1-2|TRBD1|TRBV24-1|.
CATSDWTGGSYGYTF
TGTGCCACCAGTGATTGGACAGGGGGAAGCTATGGCTACACCTTC
>TRBJ2-1|.|TRBV12-3/TRBV12-4|.
CASSRLGNEQFF
TGTGCCAGCAGTCGACTAGGCAATGAGCAGTTCTTC
>TRBJ1-2|TRBD1|TRBV18|once
CASSPPGSFRQGGNYGYTF
TGTGCCAGCTCACCACCGGGAAGTTTCCGGCAGGGGGGTAACTATGGCTACACCTTC
>TRBJ2-7|TRBD1|TRBV5-4|.
CASSLYPMGTGGSYEQYF
TGTGCCAGCAGCTTGTACCCCATGGGGACAGGGGGCTCCTACGAGCAGTACTTC
>TRBJ2-7|.|TRBV11-2|.
CASSLVTPQGWVEQYF
TGTGCCAGCAGCTTAGTTACTCCACAGGGCTGGGTTGAGCAGTACTTC
>TRBJ1-2|.|TRBV28|.
CASSLYRRQGYGYTF
TGTGCCAGCAGTTTATATAGGAGGCAGGGCTATGGCTACACCTTC
>TRBJ1-5|.|TRBV19|.
CASRGSNQPQHF
TGTGCCAGCAGAGGTAGCAATCAGCCCCAGCATTTT
>TRBJ2-1|.|TRBV7-2|.
CASSENRVNEQFF
TGTGCCAGCAGCGAAAACAGGGTCAATGAGCAGTTCTTC
>TRBJ2-1|TRBD1|TRBV6-5|.
CASSYGQEGPYNEQFF
TGTGCCAGCAGTTACGGACAGGAAGGCCCTTACAATGAGCAGTTCTTC
>TRBJ1-2|.|TRBV9|.
CASSVTLNYGYTF
TGTGCCAGCAGCGTAACATTAAACTATGGCTACACCTTC
>TRBJ2-1|.|TRBV6-4|few
CASSDSGGYDEQFF
TGTGCCAGCAGTGACTCCGGCGGGTACGATGAGCAGTTCTTC
>TRBJ1-2|.|TRBV28|.
CASSSRPQGGYTF
TGTGCCAGCAGTTCCAGACCCCAGGGCGGCTACACCTTC
>TRBJ1-6|.|TRBV11-1|.
CASSFSINSPLHF
TGTGCCAGCAGCTTCAGTATTAATTCACCCCTCCACTTT
>TRBJ2-5|TRBD1|TRBV11-3|.
CASRRTGNQETQYF
TGTGCCAGCAGGCGGACAGGCAATCAAGAGACCCAGTACTTC
>TRBJ2-2|TRBD1|TRBV28|.
CASSSSGTGWTGELFF
TGTGCCAGCAGTTCCTCGGGGACAGGGTGGACCGGGGAGCTGTTTTTT
>TRBJ1-4|.|TRBV7-2|.
CASSLEGFRLFF
TGTGCCAGCAGCTTAGAAGGGTTCAGACTGTTTTTT
>TRBJ1-6|TRBD1|TRBV28|.
CASRTGAGSPLHF
TGTGCCAGCAGGACAGGGGCAGGTTCACCCCTCCACTTT
>TRBJ2-5|.|TRBV9|.
CASSVGLQETQYF
TGTGCCAGCAGCGTAGGGCTTCAAGAGACCCAGTACTTC
>TRBJ2-2|.|TRBV19|.
CASRDIVQVMTGELFF
TGTGCCAGTAGAGACATTGTGCAGGTCATGACCGGGGAGCTGTTTTTT
>TRBJ1-2|.|TRBV7-9|once
CASSFWQNYGYTF
TGTGCCAGCAGCTTTTGGCAGAACTATGGCTACACCTTC
>TRBJ1-1|.|TRBV7-2|.
CASSLGTEYEAFF
TGTGCCAGCAGCTTAGGAACAGAATATGAAGCTTTCTTT
>TRBJ1-2|.|TRBV2|.
CASSREGDLNYGYTF
TGTGCCAGCAGCCGCGAGGGGGATCTAAACTATGGCTACACCTTC
>TRBJ1-1|.|TRBV5-4|.
CAGVGQGTEAFF
TGTGCCGGGGTGGGGCAGGGCACTGAAGCTTTCTTT
>TRBJ1-6|TRBD1|TRBV5-1|.
CASSLGQARQNSPLHF
TGCGCCAGCAGCCTCGGACAGGCCAGACAGAATTCACCCCTCCACTTT
>TRBJ1-2|TRBD1|TRBV9|.
CASSVGPGQVAYGYTF
TGTGCCAGCAGCGTAGGTCCGGGACAGGTGGCATATGGCTACACCTTC
>TRBJ1-1|.|TRBV28|.
CASCPGTTNTEAFF
TGTGCCAGTTGCCCCGGGACAACGAACACTGAAGCTTTCTTT
>TRBJ2-1|TRBD2|TRBV5-5|.
CASSFSSGANNEQFF
TGTGCCAGCAGCTTCTCTAGCGGTGCCAACAATGAGCAGTTCTTC
>TRBJ2-3|.|TRBV6-6|once
CASSRMSGGSTDTQYF
TGTGCCAGCAGTCGAATGAGCGGCGGTAGCACAGATACGCAGTATTTT
>TRBJ1-2|.|TRBV18|.
CASSTGTGTRYGYTF
TGTGCCAGCTCAACTGGTACAGGGACACGCTATGGCTACACCTTC
>TRBJ1-1|.|TRBV28|once
CASRPHRDGGAFF
TGTGCCAGCAGACCGCACAGGGACGGCGGAGCTTTCTTT
>TRBJ2-3|.|TRBV18|.
CASSPSGADTQYF
TGTGCCAGCTCACCTTCAGGGGCAGATACGCAGTATTTT
>TRBJ2-3|TRBD2|TRBV7-9|.
CASSLAVAGGIVGTDTQYF
TGTGCCAGCAGCTTAGCGGTAGCGGGAGGAATCGTGGGCACAGATACGCAGTATTTT
>TRBJ1-5|.|TRBV5-4|once
CASSLGGAGNQPQHF
TGTGCCAGCAGCTTGGGGGGTGCCGGCAATCAGCCCCAGCATTTT
>TRBJ2-1|.|TRBV5-1|.
CASSLISAGSYNEQFF
TGCGCCAGCAGCTTGATTTCTGCGGGCTCCTACAATGAGCAGTTCTTC
>TRBJ1-5|TRBD1|TRBV19|.
CASSDRENQPQHF
TGTGCCAGTAGCGACAGGGAAAATCAGCCCCAGCATTTT
>TRBJ1-1|TRBD1|TRBV5-1|.
CASSWGTGRMNTEAFF
TGCGCCAGCAGCTGGGGGACAGGGAGAATGAACACTGAAGCTTTCTTT
>TRBJ1-3|TRBD1|TRBV10-3|.
CASSGTAGNTIYF
TGTGCCAGCAGCGGGACAGCTGGAAACACCATATATTTT
>TRBJ1-4|TRBD1|TRBV11-3|.
CASSSGQGYEKLFF
TGTGCCAGCAGCTCCGGACAGGGTTATGAAAAACTGTTTTTT
>TRBJ2-1|.|TRBV11-2|.
CASSLDLGRAAYNEQFF
TGTGCCAGCAGCTTAGATTTGGGCAGGGCCGCCTACAATGAGCAGTTCTTC
>TRBJ2-1|.|TRBV11-3|.
CASTKGGEYNEQFF
TGTGCCAGCACCAAGGGGGGGGAGTACAATGAGCAGTTCTTC
>TRBJ1-5|.|TRBV3-1/TRBV3-2|.
CASSQGRRQPQHF
TGTGCCAGCAGCCAAGGACGTCGACAGCCCCAGCATTTT